A selection of T cell receptor beta chains follows, all from one sample in a study of cytomegalovirus exposure and HLA in healthy donors. Sequencing used immunoSEQ multiplex PCR; TCRdb keeps in-frame clones, though not all of them. The sample records 150,000 to 200,000 clones, more than 70% being singletons. Sequenced: PBMCs. The source of these receptors is a male donor in good health and CMV-seropositive. CDR3s leave out the opening cysteine and the closing phenylalanine or tryptophan. D genes are given only for firm matches.

D gene	CDR3 length	V gene	J gene	CDR3 protein
-	12	TRBV7-2	TRBJ2-3	ASSFGLFTDTQY
-	10	TRBV27	TRBJ1-2	ASMAGGRGYT
TRBD1	13	TRBV7-2	TRBJ2-7	ASSRTGKGSYEQY
TRBD2	19	TRBV5-1	TRBJ2-1	ASSLIGLAGEKSSSYNEQF
-	11	TRBV28	TRBJ1-4	ASSLPGGEKLF
TRBD1	15	TRBV10-1	TRBJ1-5	AGQQGTSNYSNQPQH
TRBD1	11	TRBV2	TRBJ1-1	ASRQDRDTEAF
TRBD2	13	TRBV5-1	TRBJ2-7	ASKIWEGPLYEQY
-	13	TRBV7-9	TRBJ2-5	ASSPEGGLGETQY
-	13	TRBV19	TRBJ2-7	ASSIILANPEWQY
-	14	TRBV14	TRBJ2-3	ASSQALGSATDTQY
TRBD2	15	TRBV7-8	TRBJ2-3	ASSFGTSGSPTDTQY
TRBD2	13	TRBV7-9	TRBJ2-7	ASSPGLAPTYEQY
-	11	TRBV19	TRBJ2-5	ATGSLRGETQY
TRBD2	14	TRBV7-8	TRBJ2-7	ASSLPPGTSDYEQY
-	14	TRBV11-2	TRBJ1-4	ASSLDYGTSYEKLF
-	11	TRBV28	TRBJ2-1	ASSRTPYNEQF
TRBD2	13	TRBV7-9	TRBJ2-7	ASSSTSGRWSEQY
-	10	TRBV23-1	TRBJ2-5	ATPFSEETQY
TRBD1	11	TRBV5-1	TRBJ2-1	ASSLDRGNEQF
TRBD2	15	TRBV29-1	TRBJ2-1	SAGVRAGTSSNNEQF
-	14	TRBV11-3	TRBJ2-3	ASSHGLRRHPDTQY
-	11	TRBV5-1	TRBJ1-1	ASGGGTNTEAF
-	13	TRBV11-3	TRBJ2-2	ASTRARENTGELF
-	9	TRBV2	TRBJ1-4	ASSEIGELF
TRBD2	18	TRBV29-1	TRBJ2-3	SVEAWGGLAGWSITDTQY
TRBD1	10	TRBV5-1	TRBJ2-3	ASMLTGGKQY
-	12	TRBV21-1	TRBJ2-7	ASPLLVYSYEQY
TRBD1	11	TRBV7-8	TRBJ2-1	ASRQQGVNEQF
-	13	TRBV7-9	TRBJ1-3	SSSSPRGAENTIY